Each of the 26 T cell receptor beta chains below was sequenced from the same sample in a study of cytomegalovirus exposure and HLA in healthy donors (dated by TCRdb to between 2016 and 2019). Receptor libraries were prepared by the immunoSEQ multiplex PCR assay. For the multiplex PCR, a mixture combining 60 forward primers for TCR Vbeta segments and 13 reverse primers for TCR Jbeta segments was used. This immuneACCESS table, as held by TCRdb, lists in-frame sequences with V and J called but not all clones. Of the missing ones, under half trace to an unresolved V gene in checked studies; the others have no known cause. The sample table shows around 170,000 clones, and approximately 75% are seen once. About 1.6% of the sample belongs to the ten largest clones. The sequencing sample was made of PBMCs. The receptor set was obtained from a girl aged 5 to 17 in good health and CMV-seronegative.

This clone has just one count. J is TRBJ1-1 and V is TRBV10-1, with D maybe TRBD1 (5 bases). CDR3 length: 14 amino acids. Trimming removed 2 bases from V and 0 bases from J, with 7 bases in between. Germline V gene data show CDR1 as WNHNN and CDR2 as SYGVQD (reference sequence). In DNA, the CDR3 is TGCGCCAGCAGTGAGCAGGGTCTGAACACTGAAGCTTTCTTT. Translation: CASSEQGLNTEAFF.

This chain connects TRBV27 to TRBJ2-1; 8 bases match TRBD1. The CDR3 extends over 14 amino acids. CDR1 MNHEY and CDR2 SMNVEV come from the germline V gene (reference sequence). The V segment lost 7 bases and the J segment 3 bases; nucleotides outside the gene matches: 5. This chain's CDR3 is CASKGQEGYNEQFF. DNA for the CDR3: TGTGCCAGCAAGGGACAGGAGGGCTACAATGAGCAGTTCTTC.

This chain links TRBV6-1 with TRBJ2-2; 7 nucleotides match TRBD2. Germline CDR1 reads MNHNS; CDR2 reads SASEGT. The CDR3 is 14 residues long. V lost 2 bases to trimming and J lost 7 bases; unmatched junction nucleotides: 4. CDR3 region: CASSEPGRGGELFF. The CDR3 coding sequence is TGTGCCAGCAGTGAACCAGGGAGGGGCGGGGAGCTGTTTTTT.

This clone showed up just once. The CDR3 DNA follows: TGTGCCAGCTCACTCAAGGAAACCACGGGGGGCTACACCTTC. Protein product: CASSLKETTGGYTF. The chain combines TRBV18 with TRBJ1-2; unclear D gene. The V gene's germline CDR1 is KGHSH and CDR2 LQKENI. The CDR3 runs 14 residues. Deletions cut 4 bases from V and 8 bases from J, with 17 bases between.

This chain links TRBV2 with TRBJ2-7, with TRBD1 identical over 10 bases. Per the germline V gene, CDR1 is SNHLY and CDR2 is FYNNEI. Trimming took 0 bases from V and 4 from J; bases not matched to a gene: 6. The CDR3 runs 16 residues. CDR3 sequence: CASSEALGTGAYEQYF. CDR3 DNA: TGTGCCAGCAGTGAAGCGCTTGGGACAGGGGCTTACGAGCAGTACTTC. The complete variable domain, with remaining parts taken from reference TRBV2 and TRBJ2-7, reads EPEVTQTPSHQVTQMGQEVILRCVPISNHLYFYWYRQILGQKVEFLVSFYNNEISEKSEIFDDQFSVERPDGSNFTLKIRSTKLEDSAMYFCASSEALGTGAYEQYFGPGTRLTVT.

CDR3 bases: TGTGCCAGCAGTTTGCTAGCGGGGAGGGTGTTCTTC. Translating it yields CASSLLAGRVFF. The V and J genes are TRBV28 and TRBJ2-1, with TRBD2 identical over 9 bases. This CDR3 comprises 12 residues. Germline CDR1 reads MDHEN; CDR2 reads SYDVKM. V lost 3 bases, J lost 15 bases, and 6 bases stayed unmatched. Together with reference TRBV28 and TRBJ2-1, the CDR3 gives the full variable domain: DVKVTQSSRYLVKRTGEKVFLECVQDMDHENMFWYRQDPGLGLRLIYFSYDVKMKEKGDIPEGYSVSREKKERFSLILESASTNQTSMYLCASSLLAGRVFFGPGTRLTVL.

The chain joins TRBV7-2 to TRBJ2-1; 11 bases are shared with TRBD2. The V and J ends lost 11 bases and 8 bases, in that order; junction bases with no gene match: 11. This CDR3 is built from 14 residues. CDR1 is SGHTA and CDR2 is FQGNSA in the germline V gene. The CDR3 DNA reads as TGTGCCGGAAGTTACGGGACTAGCGGCCATGAGCAGTTCTTC. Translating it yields CAGSYGTSGHEQFF.

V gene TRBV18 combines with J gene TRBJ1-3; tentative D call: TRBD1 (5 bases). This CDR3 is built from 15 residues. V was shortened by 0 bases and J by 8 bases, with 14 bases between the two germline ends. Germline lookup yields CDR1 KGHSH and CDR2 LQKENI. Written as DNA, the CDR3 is TGTGCCAGCTCACCACCGGACATTTTTTGGGACACCATATATTTT. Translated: CASSPPDIFWDTIYF.

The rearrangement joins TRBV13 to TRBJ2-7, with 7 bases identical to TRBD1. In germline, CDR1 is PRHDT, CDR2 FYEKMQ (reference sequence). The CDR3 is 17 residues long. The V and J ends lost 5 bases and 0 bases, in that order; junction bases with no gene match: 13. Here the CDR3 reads CASSPQHRGRSSYEQYF. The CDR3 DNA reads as TGTGCCAGCAGCCCGCAGCACAGGGGAAGGAGCTCCTACGAGCAGTACTTC.

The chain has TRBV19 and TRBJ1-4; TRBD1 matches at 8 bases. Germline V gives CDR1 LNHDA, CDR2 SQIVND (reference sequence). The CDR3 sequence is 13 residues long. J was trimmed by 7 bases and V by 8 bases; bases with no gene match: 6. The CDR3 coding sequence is TGTGCCAGTGGACAGGGAGGGAGTGAAAAACTGTTTTTT. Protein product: CASGQGGSEKLFF. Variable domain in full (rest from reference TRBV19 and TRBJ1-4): DGGITQSPKYLFRKEGQNVTLSCEQNLNHDAMYWYRQDPGQGLRLIYYSQIVNDFQKGDIAEGYSVSREKKESFPLTVTSAQKNPTAFYLCASGQGGSEKLFFGSGTQLSVL.

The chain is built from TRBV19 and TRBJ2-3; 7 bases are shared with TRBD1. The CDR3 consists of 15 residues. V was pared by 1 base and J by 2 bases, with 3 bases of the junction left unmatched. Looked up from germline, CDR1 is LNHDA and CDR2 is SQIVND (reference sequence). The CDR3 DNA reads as TGTGCCAGTAGTATAGGAGGGGGCTACACAGATACGCAGTATTTT. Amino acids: CASSIGGGYTDTQYF.

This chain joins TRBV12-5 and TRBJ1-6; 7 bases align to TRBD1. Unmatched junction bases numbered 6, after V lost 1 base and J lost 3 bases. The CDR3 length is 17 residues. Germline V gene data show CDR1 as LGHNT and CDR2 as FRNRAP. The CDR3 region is CASGLDLGDSYNSPLHF. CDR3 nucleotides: TGTGCTAGTGGTTTGGACCTTGGGGACAGCTATAATTCACCCCTCCACTTT.

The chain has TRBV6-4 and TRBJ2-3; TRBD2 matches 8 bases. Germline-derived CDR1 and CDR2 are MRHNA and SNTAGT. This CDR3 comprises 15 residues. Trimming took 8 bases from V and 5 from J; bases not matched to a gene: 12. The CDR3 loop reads CASSPGSGDRDTQYF. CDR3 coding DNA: TGTGCCAGCTCCCCGGGTAGCGGGGATCGAGATACGCAGTATTTT.

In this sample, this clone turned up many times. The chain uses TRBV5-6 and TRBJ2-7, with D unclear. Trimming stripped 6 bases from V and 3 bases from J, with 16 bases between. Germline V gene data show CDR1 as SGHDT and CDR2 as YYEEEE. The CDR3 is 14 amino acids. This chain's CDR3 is CASTPHKRGYEQYF. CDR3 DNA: TGTGCCAGCACCCCCCATAAGCGCGGCTACGAGCAGTACTTC.

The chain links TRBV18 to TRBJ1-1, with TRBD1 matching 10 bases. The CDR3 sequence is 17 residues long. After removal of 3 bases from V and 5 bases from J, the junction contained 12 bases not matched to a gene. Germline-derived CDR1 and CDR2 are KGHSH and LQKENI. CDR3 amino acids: CASSPNRDRGMGTEAFF. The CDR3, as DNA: TGTGCCAGCTCACCGAACCGGGACAGGGGTATGGGGACTGAAGCTTTCTTT.

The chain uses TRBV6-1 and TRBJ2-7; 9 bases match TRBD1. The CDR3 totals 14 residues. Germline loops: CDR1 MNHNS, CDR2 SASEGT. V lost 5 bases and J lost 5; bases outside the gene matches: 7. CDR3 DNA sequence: TGTGCCAGCAGTCGGGGACAGGGTCTAAACGAGCAGTACTTC. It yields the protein CASSRGQGLNEQYF.

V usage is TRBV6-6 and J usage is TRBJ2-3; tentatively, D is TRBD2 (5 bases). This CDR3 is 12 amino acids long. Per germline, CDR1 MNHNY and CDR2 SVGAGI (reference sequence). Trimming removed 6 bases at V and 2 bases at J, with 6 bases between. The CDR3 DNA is TGTGCCAGCAGACGGGACACAGATACGCAGTATTTT. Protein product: CASRRDTDTQYF.

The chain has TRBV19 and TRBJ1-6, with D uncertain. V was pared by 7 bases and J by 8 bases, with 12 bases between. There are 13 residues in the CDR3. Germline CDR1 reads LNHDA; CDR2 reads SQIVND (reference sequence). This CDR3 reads CASNSGSHSPLHF. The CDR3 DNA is TGTGCCAGTAATTCCGGTTCACATTCACCCCTCCACTTT.

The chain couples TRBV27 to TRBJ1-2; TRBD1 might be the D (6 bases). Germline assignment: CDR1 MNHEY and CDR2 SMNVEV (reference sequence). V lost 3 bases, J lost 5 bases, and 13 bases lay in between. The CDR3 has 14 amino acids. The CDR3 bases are TGTGCCAGCAGTTTCTTTGGAGGACAGTATGGCTACACCTTC. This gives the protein CASSFFGGQYGYTF.

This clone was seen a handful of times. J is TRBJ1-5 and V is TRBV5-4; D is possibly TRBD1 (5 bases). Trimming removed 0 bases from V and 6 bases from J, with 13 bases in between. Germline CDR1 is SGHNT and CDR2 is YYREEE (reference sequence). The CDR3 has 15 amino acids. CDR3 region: CASSLDQGRGQPQHF. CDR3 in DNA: TGTGCCAGCAGCTTGGATCAGGGAAGGGGTCAGCCCCAGCATTTT.

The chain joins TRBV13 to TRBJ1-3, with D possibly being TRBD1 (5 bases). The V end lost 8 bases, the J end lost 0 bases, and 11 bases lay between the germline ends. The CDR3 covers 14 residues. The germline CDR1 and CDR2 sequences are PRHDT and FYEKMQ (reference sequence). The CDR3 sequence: CASSDRGSGNTIYF. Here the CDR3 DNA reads TGTGCCAGCTCTGACAGAGGCTCTGGAAACACCATATATTTT.

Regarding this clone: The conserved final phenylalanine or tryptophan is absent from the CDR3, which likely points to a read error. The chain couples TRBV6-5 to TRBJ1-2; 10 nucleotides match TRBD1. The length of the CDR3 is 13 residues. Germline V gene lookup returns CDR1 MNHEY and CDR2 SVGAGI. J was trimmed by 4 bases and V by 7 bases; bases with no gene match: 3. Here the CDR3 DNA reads TGTGCCAGCATCGGGACAGGGGTCTATGGCTACACCGTC. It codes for CASIGTGVYGYTV.

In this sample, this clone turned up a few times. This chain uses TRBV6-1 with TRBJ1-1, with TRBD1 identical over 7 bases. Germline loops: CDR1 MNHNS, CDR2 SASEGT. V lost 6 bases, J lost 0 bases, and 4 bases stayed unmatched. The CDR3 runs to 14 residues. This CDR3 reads CASSGQELNTEAFF. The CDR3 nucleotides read TGTGCCAGCAGCGGACAGGAACTGAACACTGAAGCTTTCTTT.

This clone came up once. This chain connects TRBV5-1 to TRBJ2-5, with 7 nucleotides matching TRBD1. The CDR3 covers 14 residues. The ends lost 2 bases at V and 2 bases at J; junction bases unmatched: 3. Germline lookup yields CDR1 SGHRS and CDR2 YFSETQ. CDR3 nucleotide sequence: TGCGCCAGCAGCTTCCCGGGACAGCAAGAGACCCAGTACTTC. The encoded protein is CASSFPGQQETQYF.

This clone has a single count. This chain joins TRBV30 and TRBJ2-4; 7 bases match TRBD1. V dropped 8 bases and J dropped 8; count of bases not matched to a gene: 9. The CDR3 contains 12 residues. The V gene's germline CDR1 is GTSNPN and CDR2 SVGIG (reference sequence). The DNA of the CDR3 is TGTGCCGGCGGCAGGGGGTTGGACATTCAGTACTTC. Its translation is CAGGRGLDIQYF.

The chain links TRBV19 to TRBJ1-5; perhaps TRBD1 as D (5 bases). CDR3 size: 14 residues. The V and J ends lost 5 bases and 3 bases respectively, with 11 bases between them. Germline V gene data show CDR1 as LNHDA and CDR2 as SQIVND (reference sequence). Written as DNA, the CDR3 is TGTGCCAGTAGTGGGGGACTCGTCAATCAGCCCCAGCATTTT. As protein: CASSGGLVNQPQHF.